The 4 T cell receptor beta chains reported below all come from one sample, sequenced in a study of cytomegalovirus exposure and HLA in healthy donors. PCR primers comprised 60 Vbeta and 13 Jbeta primers. Assay: immunoSEQ multiplex PCR; the TCRdb copy retains only in-frame clones and omits some. The repertoire has over 80,000 clones, 81% of them found once; the top ten carry about 5%. Source material: PBMCs. The receptors derive from a man aged 35-49 years in good health and CMV-seropositive.

Written as DNA, the CDR3 is TGTGCCAGCAGCCCCGGGGGGGTGTCCGATGAGCAGTTCTTC. The encoded protein is CASSPGGVSDEQFF. This rearrangement joins TRBV11-1 to TRBJ2-1; TRBD2 agrees at 8 bases. This CDR3 contains 14 residues. The trim removed 5 bases at V and 8 bases at J, leaving 8 bases unmatched. The germline V gene encodes CDR1 SGHAT and CDR2 FQDESV (reference sequence).

The gene calls are TRBV30 and TRBJ2-4, with D possibly matching TRBD2 (5 bases). V was trimmed by 0 bases and J by 0 bases, leaving 15 bases between them. The CDR3 sequence is 17 residues long. Germline V gene lookup returns CDR1 GTSNPN and CDR2 SVGIG (reference sequence). The CDR3 sequence: CAWSVYGRGLAKNIQYF. The CDR3 region has the DNA TGTGCCTGGAGTGTATACGGGCGCGGGTTAGCCAAAAACATTCAGTACTTC. Based on the CDR3 plus reference TRBV30 and TRBJ2-4, the full variable domain is SQTIHQWPATLVQPVGSPLSLECTVEGTSNPNLYWYRQAAGRGLQLLFYSVGIGQISSEVPQNLSASRPQDRQFILSSKKLLLSDSGFYLCAWSVYGRGLAKNIQYFGAGTRLSVL.

The CDR3 protein is CASSLRQVGDQPQHF. As DNA, the CDR3 is TGTGCCAGCAGCCTTAGACAGGTAGGGGATCAGCCCCAGCATTTT. This chain connects TRBV2 to TRBJ1-5, with TRBD1 as a possible D gene (6 bases). CDR1 is SNHLY and CDR2 is FYNNEI in the germline V gene. The CDR3 has 15 amino acids. V shed 6 bases and J shed 5 bases, with 17 bases lying between them.

The V call is TRBV7-2, the J call TRBJ2-5, with 8 bases aligning to TRBD2. The V gene end was trimmed by 2 bases and the J gene end by 5 bases; junction bases not matched to a gene: 16. Germline V lookup: CDR1 SGHTA, CDR2 FQGNSA. This CDR3 region has 18 residues. The DNA of the CDR3 is TGTGCCAGCAGCTTAAAGCCCCCGGGGGGGGCGCCCGGTGAGACCCAGTACTTC. It encodes CASSLKPPGGAPGETQYF.